This TCR beta chain was profiled in a study of blood T cell repertoires in COVID-19. Study-level information: The United States, Italy and Spain were the sources of the acute and convalescent COVID-19 samples.

Using immunoSEQ multiplex PCR, the repertoire was profiled, and TCRdb retains in-frame clones only, with some absent. This sample has about 140,000 clones, with 85% to 90% found just once. Sequencing used peripheral blood. The clonotype was recovered from an elderly woman with acute or convalescent COVID-19.

The CDR3 coding sequence is TGCAGCGTTGGATTCGGGGGTCACTATGGCTACACCTTC. It translates to CSVGFGGHYGYTF. The chain has TRBV29-1 and TRBJ1-2; D perhaps matches TRBD1 (5 bases). The germline gives CDR1 SQVTM, CDR2 ANQGSEA. CDR3 length: 13 residues. The V and J ends lost 4 bases and 3 bases respectively, with 12 bases between them.